This passage covers 9 T cell receptor beta chains from one sample sequenced in a study of a mutant IDH1 vaccine in newly diagnosed glioma. The repertoire was sequenced with immunoSEQ multiplex PCR; TCRdb's copy has only in-frame clones and lacks some. The sample has fewer than 45,000 clones; 85% to 90% are singletons. The time point was: week 35, safety follow-up. In every dose of vaccine, 300 ug of mutant IDH1 20-mer peptide was given alongside topical imiquimod. Their antigens remain unidentified. The sequencing used PBMCs, collected from a glioma patient whose treatment included an IDH1 peptide vaccine. Source of these receptors: a man in his forties or fifties with glioma.

J is TRBJ2-5 and V is TRBV7-2, with D possibly TRBD2 on 6 matching bases. The CDR3 has 14 amino acids. Germline assignment: CDR1 SGHTA and CDR2 FQGNSA. Between the trimmed V and J ends, which lost 1 base and 1 base, there was a span of 7 bases. The CDR3 bases are TGTGCCAGCAGCTTAGGTAGCGGCCAAGAGACCCAGTACTTC. Translating it yields CASSLGSGQETQYF.

The chain has TRBV7-2 and TRBJ2-5; D unclear. Germline-derived CDR1 and CDR2 are SGHTA and FQGNSA. V lost 1 base, J lost 2 bases, and 8 bases lay in between. The CDR3 is made up of 14 amino acids. CDR3 sequence reads: CASSLVGNQETQYF. The CDR3 DNA follows: TGTGCCAGCAGCTTAGTGGGCAATCAAGAGACCCAGTACTTC. The full variable domain, completed using reference TRBV7-2 and TRBJ2-5, is GAGVSQSPSNKVTEKGKDVELRCDPISGHTALYWYRQSLGQGLEFLIYFQGNSAPDKSGLPSDRFSAERTGGSVSTLTIQRTQQEDSAVYLCASSLVGNQETQYFGPGTRLLVL.

The chain has TRBV27 and TRBJ1-5, with unresolved D. Trimming cost V 6 bases and J 1 base, with 19 bases left between them. Germline CDR1 MNHEY, CDR2 SMNVEV (reference sequence). This CDR3 is 17 amino acids long. CDR3 residues: CASSPRAREESNQPQHF. For the CDR3, the DNA is TGTGCCAGCAGCCCCCGCGCTAGGGAGGAAAGCAATCAGCCCCAGCATTTT.

V is TRBV4-2 and J is TRBJ1-4; D is unresolved. The length of the CDR3 is 11 residues. V lost 1 base to trimming and J lost 7 bases, with 1 base between them. Germline CDR1 LGHNA, CDR2 YNFKEQ. The CDR3 DNA follows: TGTGCCAGCAGCCAAGGTGAAAAACTGTTTTTT. Encoded protein: CASSQGEKLFF.

This clone was seen a single time. The rearrangement uses TRBV19 and TRBJ1-2; D perhaps matches TRBD1 (5 bases). CDR1 is LNHDA and CDR2 is SQIVND in the germline V gene (reference sequence). The V and J ends lost 6 bases and 8 bases respectively, with 19 bases between them. The CDR3 runs 14 residues. The CDR3 here is CASSTFAGPGGYTF. The CDR3 bases are TGTGCCAGTAGCACCTTTGCAGGGCCTGGGGGCTACACCTTC.

This clone was found once. The rearrangement links TRBV5-4 to TRBJ1-1, with D unresolved. This CDR3 comprises 15 residues. The germline gives CDR1 SGHNT, CDR2 YYREEE (reference sequence). V lost 6 bases and J 1 base, leaving 16 bases between the germline ends. The CDR3 spells CASNTIGSANTEAFF. In DNA, the CDR3 is TGTGCCAGCAACACCATCGGGTCAGCGAACACTGAAGCTTTCTTT.

The J gene is TRBJ2-7, the V gene TRBV28, with D perhaps matching TRBD1 (7 bases). The CDR3 sequence is 16 residues long. Germline V CDR1 and CDR2: MDHEN, SYDVKM. V was cut by 3 bases and J by 2 bases, with 17 bases left in between. The CDR3 region has the DNA TGTGCCAGCAGTTTCGGCGGGACAGATATACCCTACGAGCAGTACTTC. It translates to CASSFGGTDIPYEQYF.

The chain links TRBV29-1 to TRBJ1-1, with 8 bases identical to TRBD1. The CDR3 extends over 13 amino acids. Germline lookup yields CDR1 SQVTM and CDR2 ANQGSEA. The V segment lost 3 bases and the J segment 7 bases; nucleotides outside the gene matches: 7. As DNA, the CDR3 is TGCAGCGTTGAGCGGTCCAGGGGGCTTGAAGCTTTCTTT. This gives the protein CSVERSRGLEAFF.

This clone is labeled medium-sized (0.01 to 0.1%). This chain links TRBV4-1 with TRBJ2-3, with D tentatively TRBD1 or TRBD2 (5 bases each). The CDR3 runs 16 residues. CDR1 and CDR2 (germline): MGHRA, YSYEKL. Trimming cost V 0 bases and J 5 bases, with 15 bases left between them. As DNA, the CDR3 is TGCGCCAGCAGCCAAGAGGGACGAATCCTGGGAGATACGCAGTATTTT. Translation: CASSQEGRILGDTQYF.